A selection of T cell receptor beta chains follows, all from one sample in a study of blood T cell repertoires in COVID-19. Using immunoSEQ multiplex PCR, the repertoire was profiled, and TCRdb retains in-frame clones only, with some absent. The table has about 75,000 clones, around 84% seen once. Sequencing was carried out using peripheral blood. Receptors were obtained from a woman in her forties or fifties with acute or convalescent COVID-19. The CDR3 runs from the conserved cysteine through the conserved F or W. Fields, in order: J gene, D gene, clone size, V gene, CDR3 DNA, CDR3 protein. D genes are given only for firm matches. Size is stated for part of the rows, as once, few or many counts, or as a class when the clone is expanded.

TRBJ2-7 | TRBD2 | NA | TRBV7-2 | TGTGCCAGCAGCCTCGGACTAGCGGGGTTTGGCGAGCAGTACTTC | CASSLGLAGFGEQYF
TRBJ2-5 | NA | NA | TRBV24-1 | TGTGCCACCAGTGACAGAACAGGGACGGAGACCCAGTACTTC | CATSDRTGTETQYF
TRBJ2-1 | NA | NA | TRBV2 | TGTGCCAGCAGGAATTCCGTGGCGGGATACAATGAGCAGTTCTTC | CASRNSVAGYNEQFF
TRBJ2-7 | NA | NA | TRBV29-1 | TGCAGCGTCGAACAGGGTGTCGGAGAGCAGTACTTC | CSVEQGVGEQYF
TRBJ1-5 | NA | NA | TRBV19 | TGTGCCAGTAGTGCCCGGGACATAGGCAATCAGCCCCAGCATTTT | CASSARDIGNQPQHF
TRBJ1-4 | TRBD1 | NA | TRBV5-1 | TGCGCCAGCAGCCCGACCGACAGGGGGGTTGAAAAACTGTTTTTT | CASSPTDRGVEKLFF
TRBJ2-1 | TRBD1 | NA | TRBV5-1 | TGCGCCAGCAGCACGCAGGGACAGGGGGTTAATGAGCAGTTCTTC | CASSTQGQGVNEQFF
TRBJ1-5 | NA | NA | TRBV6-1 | TGTGCCAGCAGTGAGTCGCGGCAGCCCCAGCATTTT | CASSESRQPQHF
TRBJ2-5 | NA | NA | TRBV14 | TGTGCCAGCAGCCTAGGAACTTTCATCACCAGAGGGGAGACCCAGTACTTC | CASSLGTFITRGETQYF
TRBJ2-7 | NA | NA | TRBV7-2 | TGTGCCAGCAGCTTAGGTGGTCCCGGGACACCTACCTACGAGCAGTACTTC | CASSLGGPGTPTYEQYF
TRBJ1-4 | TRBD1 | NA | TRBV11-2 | TGTGCCAGCAGCCGTACAGGGGGCGTTGAAAAACTGTTTTTT | CASSRTGGVEKLFF
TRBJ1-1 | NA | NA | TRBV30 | TGTGCCTGGAGACAGAATTTTGAAGCTTTCTTT | CAWRQNFEAFF
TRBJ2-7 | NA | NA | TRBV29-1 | TGCAGCGTTGCTGGCAGTGCCTACGAGCAGTACTTC | CSVAGSAYEQYF
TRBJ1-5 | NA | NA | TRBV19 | TGTGCCTGGGACACGGGGGGGGCCAGCAATCAGCCCCAGCATTTT | CAWDTGGASNQPQHF
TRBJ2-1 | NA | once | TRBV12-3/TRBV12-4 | TGTGCCAGCAGCGACGGGTACAATGAGCAGTTCTTC | CASSDGYNEQFF
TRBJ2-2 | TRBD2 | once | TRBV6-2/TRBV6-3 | TGTGCCAGCAGTTATTTCTTCGGGGGGAGCACCGGGGAGCTGTTTTTT | CASSYFFGGSTGELFF
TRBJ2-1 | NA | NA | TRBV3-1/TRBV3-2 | TGTGCCAGCAGCCTCAAGGGGGGGAGTGAGCAGTTCTTC | CASSLKGGSEQFF
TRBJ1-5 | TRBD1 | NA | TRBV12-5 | TGTGCTAGTGCTTTAACAGGGGTCAATCAGCCCCAGCATTTT | CASALTGVNQPQHF